Detailed here is one T cell receptor (beta chain). V was trimmed by 3 bases and J by 9 bases, leaving 11 bases between them. The CDR3 consists of 12 residues. Germline V gives CDR1 MDHEN, CDR2 SYDVKM. The data belong to a study of blood T cell repertoires in COVID-19. Sequenced by immunoSEQ multiplex PCR; TCRdb stores in-frame clones only, minus some. The data show more than 140,000 clones, approximately 83% seen once. V usage is TRBV28 and J usage is TRBJ1-1, with D possibly being TRBD1 (6 bases). Material for sequencing was peripheral blood. The clonotype originates from a human donor in a cohort sampled during active COVID-19. Written as DNA, the CDR3 is TGTGCCAGCAGTTTGGGGCAGGGGAAAGCTTTCTTT. Protein product: CASSLGQGKAFF.